The 24 T cell receptor beta chains in this list originate from one sample, sequenced in a study of graft-versus-host responses after intestinal transplantation. These receptors have no identified antigens. Only in-frame clones appear in the TCRdb table, and some are missing; sequencing was by immunoSEQ multiplex PCR. The sample shows 80,000 to 95,000 clones, over 80% of them seen only once. Sequenced here: unstimulated CD8+ T cells sorted from spleen or lymph node cells, sampled before intestinal transplant. Source of these receptors: a human donor who received an intestinal transplant.

The table lists this clone with a count of one. The chain links TRBV5-6 to TRBJ1-1; the match to TRBD1 covers 8 bases. Germline trimming cut 1 base from V and 4 bases from J; bases unmatched to any gene: 3. This CDR3 has 14 residues. Per germline, CDR1 SGHDT and CDR2 YYEEEE. This CDR3 reads CASSLQGAGTEAFF. The CDR3 DNA is TGTGCCAGCAGCTTGCAGGGGGCCGGCACTGAAGCTTTCTTT.

A note on this clone: The same CDR3 can be traced to other DNA sequences in this sample. The chain combines TRBV9 with TRBJ1-2, with D possibly matching TRBD1 (6 bases). The CDR3 extends over 15 amino acids. V was shortened by 2 bases and J by 6 bases, with 17 bases between the two germline ends. Germline CDR1 is SGDLS and CDR2 is YYNGEE. The CDR3 DNA sequence: TGTGCCAGCAGCGTCGGGATGAGGGGGGGCGATGGCTACACCTTC. Amino acid sequence: CASSVGMRGGDGYTF.

The V gene is TRBV9, the J gene TRBJ1-2, with TRBD1 as a possible D gene (5 bases). Trimming left V 3 bases short and J 8 bases short, with 14 bases between. The length of the CDR3 is 13 residues. The germline gives CDR1 SGDLS, CDR2 YYNGEE. CDR3 loop: CASSAGAGGGYTF. CDR3 bases: TGTGCCAGCAGCGCCGGGGCAGGAGGGGGCTACACCTTC.

V gene TRBV27 combines with J gene TRBJ2-4; D is ambiguous. Germline V CDR1 and CDR2: MNHEY, SMNVEV (reference sequence). Trimming removed 5 bases at V and 0 bases at J, with 11 bases between. The CDR3 contains 15 residues. The DNA of the CDR3 is TGTGCCAGCAGTCCTTCGGATATAGCCAAAAACATTCAGTACTTC. Encoded protein: CASSPSDIAKNIQYF.

The chain carries TRBV6-5 and TRBJ2-7; no clear D gene. Trimming removed 2 bases from V and 2 bases from J, with 10 bases in between. Germline CDR1 reads MNHEY; CDR2 reads SVGAGI. The CDR3 spans 14 residues. The CDR3 protein is CASSYGVGAYEQYF. The CDR3 DNA sequence: TGTGCCAGCAGTTACGGTGTTGGGGCCTACGAGCAGTACTTC.

This CDR3 reads CASSLALQKTTGRLFDEQFF. CDR3 nucleotides: TGCGCCAGCAGCTTGGCCCTCCAGAAAACGACAGGGCGTTTATTTGATGAGCAGTTCTTC. The rearrangement joins TRBV5-1 to TRBJ2-1, with 7 bases fitting TRBD1. The length of the CDR3 is 20 residues. In germline, CDR1 is SGHRS, CDR2 YFSETQ. Losses at the gene ends were 0 bases for V and 8 bases for J; bases not matched to a gene: 23.

As regards this clone: Other DNA sequences in this specimen translate into the identical CDR3. CDR3 in DNA: TGTGCCAGCAGCTTCCCCCGGGCACCAGGAGATACGCAGTATTTT. This sequence encodes CASSFPRAPGDTQYF. The chain uses TRBV13 and TRBJ2-3, with no clear D. This CDR3 contains 15 residues. The germline gives CDR1 PRHDT, CDR2 FYEKMQ (reference sequence). V lost 3 bases and J 5 bases, leaving 15 bases between the germline ends.

As DNA, the CDR3 is TGTGCCAGCAGCCCGCTCCAGACTAGCGGGGGCACCGGGGAGCTGTTTTTT. Protein sequence: CASSPLQTSGGTGELFF. The chain links TRBV5-4 to TRBJ2-2, with 12 nucleotides matching TRBD2. V was clipped by 4 bases and J by 4 bases; unmatched bases: 8. Germline assignment: CDR1 SGHNT and CDR2 YYREEE (reference sequence). The CDR3 is made up of 17 amino acids.

This clone was detected only once. V and J are TRBV7-9 and TRBJ1-5; D unclear. The length of the CDR3 is 13 residues. With 1 base removed from V and 0 bases from J, the gap between germline ends came to 1 base. The germline V gene encodes CDR1 SEHNR and CDR2 FQNEAQ (reference sequence). The CDR3 spells CASSLDSNQPQHF. The CDR3 coding sequence is TGTGCCAGCAGCTTAGATAGCAATCAGCCCCAGCATTTT.

The chain uses TRBV25-1 and TRBJ1-6; no definite D call. CDR3 length equals 15 residues. The V gene lost 0 bases and the J gene lost 4 bases, with 7 bases spanning the gap. Germline V CDR1 and CDR2: MGHDK, SYGVNS. The CDR3 here is CASSEYGGYNSPLHF. CDR3 DNA: TGTGCCAGCAGTGAATACGGAGGATATAATTCACCCCTCCACTTT.

V gene TRBV19 combines with J gene TRBJ1-4; a possible D gene is TRBD1 (6 bases). Germline lookup yields CDR1 LNHDA and CDR2 SQIVND (reference sequence). This CDR3 comprises 16 residues. Trimming took off 6 bases at V and 7 bases at J, with 21 bases between the two ends. The CDR3 region is CASSLRSGVYLEKLFF. As DNA, the CDR3 is TGTGCCAGTAGCCTCAGGTCAGGGGTTTATCTTGAAAAACTGTTTTTT.

The CDR3 region is CASTPDRPLDYGYTF. As DNA, the CDR3 is TGCGCCAGCACCCCGGACCGACCGTTGGACTATGGCTACACCTTC. V gene TRBV5-1 combines with J gene TRBJ1-2; D unclear. The CDR3 contains 15 residues. Trimming removed 6 bases from V and 3 bases from J, with 18 bases in between. Germline CDR1 and CDR2: SGHRS and YFSETQ.

This chain uses TRBV2 with TRBJ1-2; perhaps TRBD1 as D (5 bases). V was clipped by 7 bases and J by 4 bases, with 10 bases between them. This CDR3 region has 12 residues. Germline CDR1 SNHLY, CDR2 FYNNEI. The CDR3 nucleotides are TGTGCCAGCATCTGGGGGACCTATGGCTACACCTTC. This sequence encodes CASIWGTYGYTF.

This clone has just one count. The gene calls are TRBV11-2 and TRBJ2-7; unclear D gene. The germline V and J ends were trimmed by 4 bases and 6 bases, with 10 bases remaining between them. CDR3 length: 12 residues. The germline gives CDR1 SGHAT, CDR2 FQNNGV. CDR3 coding DNA: TGTGCCAGCAGCTCAGCCCACTCCGAGCAGTACTTC. Its protein product is CASSSAHSEQYF.

This clone was seen a few times. The chain has TRBV10-3 and TRBJ1-5; D uncertain. The CDR3 has 13 amino acids. Trimming took 6 bases from V and 9 from J, leaving 15 bases between them. In germline, CDR1 is ENHRY, CDR2 SYGVKD. CDR3 region: CAIRNEGYGPQHF. DNA of the CDR3: TGTGCCATCAGGAATGAAGGGTATGGGCCCCAGCATTTT.

This chain uses TRBV7-9 with TRBJ2-5; 9 bases are shared with TRBD1. The V segment lost 5 bases and the J segment 4 bases; nucleotides outside the gene matches: 8. The CDR3 is 15 residues long. Germline lookup yields CDR1 SEHNR and CDR2 FQNEAQ (reference sequence). The CDR3 loop is CASSHPGQGRETQYF. The CDR3 DNA is TGTGCCAGCAGCCACCCGGGACAGGGAAGAGAGACCCAGTACTTC.

The chain joins TRBV4-1 to TRBJ1-5; unclear D gene. V lost 4 bases to trimming and J lost 6 bases, with 22 bases between them. The CDR3 has 17 residues. CDR1 is MGHRA, CDR2 YSYEKL, per germline. The CDR3 coding sequence is TGCGCCAGCAGCCCAGGTTTTGGGGTAGAGTTGATTCAGCCCCAGCATTTT. Amino acids: CASSPGFGVELIQPQHF.

The V gene is TRBV7-9, the J gene TRBJ2-2, with TRBD1 as a possible D gene (5 bases). This CDR3 comprises 17 residues. V was pared by 4 bases and J by 4 bases, with 19 bases between. Germline V gives CDR1 SEHNR, CDR2 FQNEAQ (reference sequence). The CDR3 here is CASSYDEGALLTGELFF. The CDR3 nucleotides read TGTGCCAGCAGCTACGACGAAGGGGCTCTGCTCACCGGGGAGCTGTTTTTT.

This clone was detected only once. The V call is TRBV5-1, the J call TRBJ2-3; 8 bases fit TRBD2. The CDR3 runs 15 residues. The V gene's germline CDR1 is SGHRS and CDR2 YFSETQ. V shed 4 bases, J shed 0 bases, and the junction held 4 bases outside the gene matches. For the CDR3, the DNA is TGCGCCAGCAGCGCCTCTAGCGGGAGCACAGATACGCAGTATTTT. Translated: CASSASSGSTDTQYF.

The gene calls are TRBV6-1 and TRBJ2-5, with a possible D match to TRBD2 (5 bases). The CDR3 loop spans 15 amino acids. CDR1 is MNHNS and CDR2 is SASEGT in the germline V gene. Trimming stripped 3 bases from V and 5 bases from J, with 16 bases between. CDR3 nucleotide sequence: TGTGCCAGCAGTGATCAGGTTGGAGTAGCGGAGACCCAGTACTTC. Protein sequence: CASSDQVGVAETQYF.

The chain recombines TRBV2 with TRBJ2-7, with TRBD1 identical over 7 bases. Looked up from germline, CDR1 is SNHLY and CDR2 is FYNNEI. The junction had 10 bases not matched to a gene; V was cut back by 2 bases and J by 6 bases. This CDR3 comprises 15 residues. The CDR3 is CASSEILGTEGEQYF. In nucleotides, the CDR3 is TGTGCCAGCAGTGAAATTTTGGGGACAGAGGGCGAGCAGTACTTC.

In this sample, this clone turned up once. The V gene is TRBV4-1, the J gene TRBJ1-2; D remains unclear. Deletions cut 0 bases from V and 3 bases from J, with 17 bases between. The germline V gene has CDR1 MGHRA and CDR2 YSYEKL. This CDR3 is 17 amino acids long. CDR3 sequence reads: CASSQDIGGLAHYGYTF. The CDR3 DNA reads TGCGCCAGCAGCCAAGATATTGGAGGCCTCGCTCACTATGGCTACACCTTC.

The CDR3 sequence is CASGLSTGRETQYF. CDR3 DNA: TGTGCTAGTGGTTTGAGCACAGGGAGGGAGACCCAGTACTTC. The V gene is TRBV12-5, the J gene TRBJ2-5; D assignment may be TRBD1 or TRBD2 (6 bases each). Trimming took off 2 bases at V and 5 bases at J, with 12 bases between the two ends. CDR3 size: 14 residues. Germline CDR1 LGHNT, CDR2 FRNRAP.

This clone was seen a few times. V and J are TRBV2 and TRBJ2-2; 7 nucleotides align to TRBD2. The junction had 4 bases not matched to a gene; V was cut back by 8 bases and J by 1 base. CDR3 length: 14 residues. Germline V lookup: CDR1 SNHLY, CDR2 FYNNEI. CDR3 protein: CASGWGGNTGELFF. For the CDR3, the DNA is TGTGCCAGCGGCTGGGGGGGGAACACCGGGGAGCTGTTTTTT.